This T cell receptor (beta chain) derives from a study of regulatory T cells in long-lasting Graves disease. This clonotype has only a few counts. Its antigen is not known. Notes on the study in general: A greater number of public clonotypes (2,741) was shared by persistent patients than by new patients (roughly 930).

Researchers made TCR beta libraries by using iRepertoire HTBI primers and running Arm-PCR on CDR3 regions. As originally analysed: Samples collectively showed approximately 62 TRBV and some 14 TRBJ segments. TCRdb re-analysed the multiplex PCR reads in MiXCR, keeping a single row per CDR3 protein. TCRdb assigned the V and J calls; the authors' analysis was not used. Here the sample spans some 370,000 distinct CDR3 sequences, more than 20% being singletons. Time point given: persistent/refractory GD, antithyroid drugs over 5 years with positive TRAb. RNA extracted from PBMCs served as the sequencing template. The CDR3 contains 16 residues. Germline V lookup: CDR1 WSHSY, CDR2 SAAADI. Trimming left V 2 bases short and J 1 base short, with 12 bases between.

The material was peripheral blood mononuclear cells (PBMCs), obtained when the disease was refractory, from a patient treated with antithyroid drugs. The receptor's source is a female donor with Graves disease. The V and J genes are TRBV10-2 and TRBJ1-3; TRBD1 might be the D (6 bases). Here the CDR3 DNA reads TGCGCCAGCAGTGAGCTTTACAGGGCATCTGGAAACACCATATATTTT. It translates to CASSELYRASGNTIYF.